These 30 T cell receptor beta chains were all obtained from the same sample, sequenced in a study of blood T cells in healthy people across ages. Primed by a sample-barcoded 5' primer and a J-beta primer mix, a second PCR proceeded for about 6 to 12 cycles. TCRdb itself ran the 5' RACE reads through MiXCR, one entry per CDR3 protein. This sample yields some 890,000 distinct CDR3 sequences, of which under 35% are seen a single time; roughly 10% belongs to the top ten. Separately, the same data were catalogued under a study of T cells of mothers and their children.

Sequenced sample: blood. These receptors were taken from a middle-aged woman in good health.

This clonotype was picked up a small number of times. This chain joins TRBV27 and TRBJ2-7, with 9 bases fitting TRBD1. The germline gives CDR1 MNHEY, CDR2 SMNVEV (reference sequence). V trimming: 8 bases; J trimming: 5 bases; junction bases outside the gene matches: 7. This CDR3 is built from 13 residues. The CDR3 DNA is TGTGCCAGCGGCCGAGGGGACAGGGACGAGCAGTACTTC. Amino acid sequence: CASGRGDRDEQYF.

About this clonotype itself: A much larger clone differs from this one at a single base, so this may be a read error. The genes are TRBV20-1 and TRBJ1-1; D not resolved. V shed 2 bases and J shed 5 bases, with 9 bases lying between them. The CDR3 is 12 amino acids. The germline CDR1 and CDR2 sequences are DFQATT and SNEGSKA (reference sequence). The CDR3 coding sequence is TGCAGTGCTAGATCGCCAGCTACTGAAGCTTTCTTT. Translated: CSARSPATEAFF.

This clonotype was counted between two and nine times. The chain couples TRBV14 to TRBJ2-7; D not certain. The CDR3 is made up of 17 amino acids. Germline CDR1 and CDR2: SGHDN and FVKESK. Trimming took 3 bases from V and 0 from J, leaving 18 bases between them. This CDR3 is CASSHRTPARSSYEQYF. The CDR3 region has the DNA TGTGCCAGCAGCCACCGAACCCCGGCCAGGAGCTCCTACGAGCAGTACTTC.

This clonotype was seen only a few times. The CDR3 loop reads CASRASGTDGYEQYF. The CDR3 DNA follows: TGTGCCAGCAGAGCCTCCGGGACAGATGGCTACGAGCAGTACTTC. The genes are TRBV6-5 and TRBJ2-7, with 7 bases aligning to TRBD1. Germline loops: CDR1 MNHEY, CDR2 SVGAGI. V was clipped by 6 bases and J by 3 bases; unmatched bases: 11. The CDR3 is 15 residues long.

This chain joins TRBV15 and TRBJ2-2; D is undetermined. Per germline, CDR1 LNHNV and CDR2 YYDKDF (reference sequence). The CDR3 spans 14 residues. With 3 bases removed from V and 1 base from J, the gap between germline ends came to 6 bases. The CDR3 here is CATSSRRNTGELFF. The CDR3 DNA reads TGTGCCACCAGCAGCAGGAGGAACACCGGGGAGCTGTTTTTT. Combining the CDR3 with reference TRBV15 and TRBJ2-2 gives the whole variable domain DAMVIQNPRYQVTQFGKPVTLSCSQTLNHNVMYWYQQKSSQAPKLLFHYYDKDFNNEADTPDNFQSRRPNTSFCFLDIRSPGLGDTAMYLCATSSRRNTGELFFGEGSRLTVL.

Ten or more counts support this clonotype. This chain joins TRBV9 and TRBJ2-3; no reliable D call. The CDR3 has 13 amino acids. From germline, CDR1 is SGDLS and CDR2 YYNGEE. Trimming took 3 bases from V and 6 from J, leaving 11 bases between them. CDR3 DNA sequence: TGTGCCAGCAGCGCCCACCCCGGGGATACGCAGTATTTT. Encoded protein: CASSAHPGDTQYF.

The V and J genes are TRBV7-6 and TRBJ1-6; D is uncertain. V lost 5 bases to trimming and J lost 10 bases, with 18 bases between them. CDR1 and CDR2 from the germline V gene are SGHVS and FNYEAQ. This CDR3 contains 15 residues. CDR3 DNA sequence: TGTGCCAGCAGCCCGCGCCCCTTGGCACAGTCACCCCTCCACTTT. Amino acid sequence: CASSPRPLAQSPLHF.

This clonotype was seen a handful of times. Being one base from a much bigger clone, this may be a read error. V is TRBV5-1 and J is TRBJ2-7; no firm D call. Germline V gene data show CDR1 as SGHRS and CDR2 as YFSETQ. The CDR3 is 14 residues long. The V end lost 1 base, the J end lost 2 bases, and 10 bases lay between the germline ends. This chain's CDR3 is CASSLTVSTYEQYF. CDR3 nucleotides: TGCGCCAGCAGCTTGACGGTGAGCACCTACGAGCAGTACTTC.

The rearrangement links TRBV6-5 to TRBJ1-5; 10 bases line up with TRBD1. Losses at the gene ends were 6 bases for V and 3 bases for J; bases not matched to a gene: 8. The CDR3 spans 16 residues. Germline CDR1 is MNHEY and CDR2 is SVGAGI. The CDR3 nucleotides read TGTGCCAGCAGAGTATACGGGACAGGGGACAATCAGCCCCAGCATTTT. Residues: CASRVYGTGDNQPQHF.

The chain carries TRBV20-1 and TRBJ2-1; 11 nucleotides line up with TRBD2. The CDR3 sequence is 17 residues long. V was clipped by 2 bases and J by 1 base; unmatched bases: 7. Per germline, CDR1 DFQATT and CDR2 SNEGSKA (reference sequence). The CDR3 nucleotides read TGCAGTGCTAGAAGTCTAGCGGGGGGAGGGTCCTACAATGAGCAGTTCTTC. Translated, it gives CSARSLAGGGSYNEQFF.

A few counts support this clonotype. J is TRBJ1-2 and V is TRBV7-2; D gene uncertain. Germline V CDR1 and CDR2: SGHTA, FQGNSA. Trimming removed 7 bases from V and 0 bases from J, with 12 bases in between. This CDR3 comprises 14 residues. CDR3 loop: CASTLTGANYGYTF. CDR3 nucleotides: TGTGCCAGCACCCTGACTGGGGCTAACTATGGCTACACCTTC. The full variable domain, rest sourced from reference TRBV7-2 and TRBJ1-2, is GAGVSQSPSNKVTEKGKDVELRCDPISGHTALYWYRQSLGQGLEFLIYFQGNSAPDKSGLPSDRFSAERTGGSVSTLTIQRTQQEDSAVYLCASTLTGANYGYTFGSGTRLTVV.

This clonotype was found a few times. The CDR3 region is CASSLRGGGAPDEQFF. In DNA form, the CDR3 reads TGCGCCAGCAGCTTGAGGGGCGGGGGGGCCCCCGATGAGCAGTTCTTC. The rearrangement uses TRBV5-1 and TRBJ2-1, with TRBD2 matching 9 bases. V shed 1 base, J shed 8 bases, and the junction held 10 bases outside the gene matches. The length of the CDR3 is 16 residues. Germline V gene lookup returns CDR1 SGHRS and CDR2 YFSETQ.

In its sample, this clonotype was seen many times. The chain recombines TRBV11-2 with TRBJ1-2; a weak D match, TRBD1 (5 bases). V was clipped by 6 bases and J by 8 bases, with 16 bases between them. Germline loops: CDR1 SGHAT, CDR2 FQNNGV. This CDR3 has 13 residues. In DNA form, the CDR3 reads TGTGCCAGCAGGGCTCAGGGAGCAGGCGGCTACACCTTC. Its translation is CASRAQGAGGYTF. The complete variable domain, with remaining parts taken from reference TRBV11-2 and TRBJ1-2, reads EAGVAQSPRYKIIEKRQSVAFWCNPISGHATLYWYQQILGQGPKLLIQFQNNGVVDDSQLPKDRFSAERLKGVDSTLKIQPAKLEDSAVYLCASRAQGAGGYTFGSGTRLTVV.

The chain recombines TRBV2 with TRBJ1-5; a weak D match, TRBD1 (6 bases). Trimming pared 7 bases from V and 2 bases from J, leaving 15 bases between. Germline loops: CDR1 SNHLY, CDR2 FYNNEI. This CDR3 contains 15 residues. This CDR3 is CASNNRVGGNQPQHF. CDR3 coding DNA: TGTGCCAGCAATAACAGGGTGGGGGGCAATCAGCCCCAGCATTTT.

J is TRBJ1-2 and V is TRBV12-3 or TRBV12-4; tentative D call: TRBD1 (6 bases). The CDR3 has 15 residues. V dropped 3 bases and J dropped 4 bases, with 15 bases sitting between them. The CDR3 DNA sequence: TGTGCCAGCAGTTTGTTCGCCGACAGGATCTATGGCTACACCTTC. Translated, it gives CASSLFADRIYGYTF.

The count of this clonotype is one. At one of its ends the junction is not consistent with the germline gene, which may arise from a read error. V gene TRBV4-3 combines with J gene TRBJ2-5; the match to TRBD2 covers 10 bases. Matching the DNA end better, TRBJ2-1 makes the J call doubtful. Germline CDR1 and CDR2: LGHNA and YSLEER. CDR3 length equals 16 residues. CDR3 loop: CAGSQEKRGGLETQFF. The CDR3 region has the DNA TGCGCCGGCAGCCAAGAGAAGCGGGGGGGATTGGAGACCCAGTTCTTC.

The chain uses TRBV7-9 and TRBJ2-4; tentatively, D is TRBD1 (5 bases). Gene TRBJ2-7 matches the end of the DNA better, so the J call may be wrong. CDR3 size: 13 residues. Germline CDR1 SEHNR, CDR2 FQNEAQ (reference sequence). The CDR3 nucleotides are TGTGCCAGCAGCTCTTGGGCAGGGAACGAGCAGTACTTC. It specifies CASSSWAGNEQYF.

CDR3 DNA: TGCAGCGTGGGACAGGGGGTTTCTGAAGCTTTCTTT. Amino acids: CSVGQGVSEAFF. The rearrangement uses TRBV29-1 and TRBJ1-1; TRBD1 aligns across 11 bases. Germline lookup yields CDR1 SQVTM and CDR2 ANQGSEA. This CDR3 is 12 amino acids long. The junction had 3 bases not matched to a gene; V was cut back by 6 bases and J by 6 bases. Using reference TRBV29-1 and TRBJ1-1 for the parts outside the CDR3, the full variable domain is SAVISQKPSRDICQRGTSLTIQCQVDSQVTMMFWYRQQPGQSLTLIATANQGSEATYESGFVIDKFPISRPNLTFSTLTVSNMSPEDSSIYLCSVGQGVSEAFFGQGTRLTVV.

This clonotype was detected many times. The chain combines TRBV29-1 with TRBJ2-4, with 10 nucleotides matching TRBD1. V trimming: 7 bases; J trimming: 6 bases; junction bases outside the gene matches: 3. CDR3 size: 12 residues. Germline V gene sequence: CDR1 SQVTM, CDR2 ANQGSEA. The CDR3 sequence: CSGGDRGNIQYF. CDR3 coding DNA: TGCAGCGGAGGGGACAGGGGAAACATTCAGTACTTC.

This clonotype showed up just a few times. The rearrangement uses TRBV29-1 and TRBJ1-2; D might be TRBD1 (5 bases). Germline CDR1 is SQVTM and CDR2 is ANQGSEA. V gave up 4 bases and J gave up 1 base, with 16 bases separating them. The CDR3 sequence is 15 residues long. The DNA for the CDR3 is TGCAGCGTTGTTTGGTGGGGCCCCGTTAACTATGGCTACACCTTC. Translating gives CSVVWWGPVNYGYTF.

This clonotype was recorded once. The chain carries TRBV28 and TRBJ2-5; 10 bases agree with TRBD2. CDR3 length equals 20 residues. V lost 5 bases, J lost 0 bases, and 18 bases stayed unmatched. The germline CDR1 and CDR2 sequences are MDHEN and SYDVKM. CDR3 loop: CASSPRQGIASGGHQETQYF. CDR3 bases: TGTGCCAGCAGTCCCCGACAGGGCATCGCTAGCGGGGGACACCAAGAGACCCAGTACTTC. The variable domain in full, with the rest retrieved from reference TRBV28 and TRBJ2-5, is DVKVTQSSRYLVKRTGEKVFLECVQDMDHENMFWYRQDPGLGLRLIYFSYDVKMKEKGDIPEGYSVSREKKERFSLILESASTNQTSMYLCASSPRQGIASGGHQETQYFGPGTRLLVL.

The chain couples TRBV29-1 to TRBJ1-1, with no clear D. CDR3 length: 14 residues. Trimming cost V 5 bases and J 6 bases, with 19 bases left between them. The germline gives CDR1 SQVTM, CDR2 ANQGSEA. CDR3 DNA sequence: TGCAGCGTTCGGGCCACAGAAGGGAGCGCTGAAGCTTTCTTT. Its protein is CSVRATEGSAEAFF.

This chain joins TRBV7-9 and TRBJ1-2; 7 bases map to TRBD1. This CDR3 has 14 amino acids. With 5 bases clipped from V and 6 bases from J, the junction kept 9 bases outside the gene matches. CDR1 and CDR2 from the germline V gene are SEHNR and FQNEAQ (reference sequence). CDR3 DNA: TGTGCCAGCAGCCGACAGGGCGGTAGCGATGGCTACACCTTC. This gives the protein CASSRQGGSDGYTF.

In regard to this clonotype: It may be a read error: a sequence one base away is much more abundant. The J gene is TRBJ2-1, the V gene TRBV6-1; D ambiguous. Trimming shortened V by 7 bases and J by 10 bases, and 14 bases separated the two germline ends. This CDR3 has 12 residues. Germline CDR1 reads MNHNS; CDR2 reads SASEGT. In DNA form, the CDR3 reads TGTGCCAGCACTCGTTTCTCCTACGAGCAGTTCTTC. Residues: CASTRFSYEQFF.

In this sample, this clonotype turned up a few times. This chain connects TRBV18 to TRBJ2-1; tentatively, D is TRBD1 (5 bases). The CDR3 length is 14 residues. Germline loops: CDR1 KGHSH, CDR2 LQKENI. The V end lost 5 bases, the J end lost 0 bases, and 8 bases lay between the germline ends. The CDR3 reads CASSRQCSYNEQFF. CDR3 in DNA: TGTGCCAGCTCAAGACAGTGCTCCTACAATGAGCAGTTCTTC.

With regard to this clonotype: This clone may be a read error of a much larger clone one base away. The V and J genes are TRBV20-1 and TRBJ2-3; 8 bases match TRBD2. The junction had 8 bases not matched to a gene; V was cut back by 5 bases and J by 4 bases. Germline V gene data show CDR1 as DFQATT and CDR2 as SNEGSKA (reference sequence). The CDR3 runs to 14 residues. Here the CDR3 reads CSAVAGSHADTQYF. The DNA for the CDR3 is TGCAGTGCTGTAGCGGGGAGCCACGCAGATACGCAGTATTTT.

This clonotype has only a few counts. V gene TRBV29-1 combines with J gene TRBJ2-7; D gene ambiguous. Trimming removed 4 bases at V and 3 bases at J, with 16 bases between. The CDR3 covers 14 residues. Germline V lookup: CDR1 SQVTM, CDR2 ANQGSEA. CDR3 sequence reads: CSVVARAHDYEQYF. The CDR3, as DNA: TGCAGCGTTGTAGCACGGGCGCATGACTACGAGCAGTACTTC.

This clonotype occurred a few times. The gene calls are TRBV4-1 and TRBJ1-1; D perhaps matches TRBD1 (5 bases). V was trimmed by 4 bases and J by 0 bases, leaving 15 bases between them. The CDR3 is 16 residues long. The V gene's germline CDR1 is MGHRA and CDR2 YSYEKL. The CDR3 DNA reads TGCGCCAGCAGCCCCGGGCAGGGCCTTTTGAACACTGAAGCTTTCTTT. Protein: CASSPGQGLLNTEAFF.

The chain uses TRBV19 and TRBJ2-1, with D uncertain. V was trimmed by 4 bases and J by 2 bases, leaving 12 bases between them. This CDR3 comprises 15 residues. Germline CDR1 reads LNHDA; CDR2 reads SQIVND (reference sequence). CDR3 amino acids: CASSRLTQTYNEQFF. In DNA, the CDR3 is TGTGCCAGTAGTAGACTGACACAAACCTACAATGAGCAGTTCTTC.

The chain has TRBV5-5 and TRBJ1-4; D remains unclear. V gave up 0 bases and J gave up 7 bases, with 4 bases separating them. The CDR3 runs 12 residues. From germline, CDR1 is SGHKS and CDR2 YYEKEE (reference sequence). The CDR3 DNA follows: TGTGCCAGCAGCTTGGTATTTGAAAAACTGTTTTTT. This gives the protein CASSLVFEKLFF.